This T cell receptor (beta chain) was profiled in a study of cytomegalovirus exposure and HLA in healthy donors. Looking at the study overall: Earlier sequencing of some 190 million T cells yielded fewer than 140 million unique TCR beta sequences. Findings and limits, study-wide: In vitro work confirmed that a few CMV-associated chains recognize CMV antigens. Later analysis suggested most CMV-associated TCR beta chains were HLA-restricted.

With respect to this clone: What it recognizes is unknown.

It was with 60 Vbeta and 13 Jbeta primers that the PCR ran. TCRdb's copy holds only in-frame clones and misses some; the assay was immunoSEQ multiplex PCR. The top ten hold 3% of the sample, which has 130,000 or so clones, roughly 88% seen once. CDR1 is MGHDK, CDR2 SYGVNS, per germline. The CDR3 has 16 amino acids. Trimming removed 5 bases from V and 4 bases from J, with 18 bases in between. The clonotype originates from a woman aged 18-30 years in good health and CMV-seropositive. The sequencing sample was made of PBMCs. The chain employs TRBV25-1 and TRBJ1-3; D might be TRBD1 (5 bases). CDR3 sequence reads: CASSSSTGLSGNTIYF. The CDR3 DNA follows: TGTGCCAGCAGTTCTTCAACAGGCCTCAGCGGAAACACCATATATTTT. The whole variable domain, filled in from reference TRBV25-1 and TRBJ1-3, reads EADIYQTPRYLVIGTGKKITLECSQTMGHDKMYWYQQDPGMELHLIHYSYGVNSTEKGDLSSESTVSRIRTEHFPLTLESARPSHTSQYLCASSSSTGLSGNTIYFGEGSWLTVV.